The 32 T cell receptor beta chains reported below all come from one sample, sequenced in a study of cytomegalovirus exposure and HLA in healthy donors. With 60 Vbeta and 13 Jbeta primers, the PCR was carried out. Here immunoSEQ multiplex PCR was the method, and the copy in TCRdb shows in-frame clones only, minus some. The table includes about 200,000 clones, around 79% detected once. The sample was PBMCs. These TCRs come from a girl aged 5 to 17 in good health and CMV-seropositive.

CDR3 sequence (DNA): TGTGCCAGCAGCTTCCTCTCTGGAAACACCATATATTTT. Translated, it gives CASSFLSGNTIYF. The chain joins TRBV7-6 to TRBJ1-3, with no clear D. CDR3 length: 13 residues. V gave up 3 bases and J gave up 0 bases, with 3 bases separating them. Germline CDR1 is SGHVS and CDR2 is FNYEAQ.

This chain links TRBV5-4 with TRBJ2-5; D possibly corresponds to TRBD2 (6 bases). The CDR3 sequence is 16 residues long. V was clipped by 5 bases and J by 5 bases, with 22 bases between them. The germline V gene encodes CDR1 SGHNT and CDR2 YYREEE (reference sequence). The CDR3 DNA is TGTGCCAGCAGTTACAAGGTATTAGCGGAGACGGAGACCCAGTACTTC. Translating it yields CASSYKVLAETETQYF.

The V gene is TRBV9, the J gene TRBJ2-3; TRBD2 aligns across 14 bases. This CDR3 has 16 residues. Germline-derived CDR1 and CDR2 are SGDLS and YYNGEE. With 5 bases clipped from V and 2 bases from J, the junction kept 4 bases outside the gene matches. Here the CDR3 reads CASSEGLAGATDTQYF. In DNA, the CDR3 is TGTGCCAGCAGTGAGGGACTAGCGGGAGCCACAGATACGCAGTATTTT.

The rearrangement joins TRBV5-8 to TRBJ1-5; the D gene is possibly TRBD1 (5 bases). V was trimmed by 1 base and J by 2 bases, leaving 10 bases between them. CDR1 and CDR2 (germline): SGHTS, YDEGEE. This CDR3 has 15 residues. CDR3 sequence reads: CASSLTLGGNQPQHF. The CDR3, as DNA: TGTGCCAGCAGCTTGACATTAGGGGGCAATCAGCCCCAGCATTTT. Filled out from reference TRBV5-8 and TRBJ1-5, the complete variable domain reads EAGVTQSPTHLIKTRGQQATLRCSPISGHTSVYWYQQALGLGLQFLLWYDEGEERNRGNFPPRFSGRQFPNYSSELNVNALELEDSALYLCASSLTLGGNQPQHFGDGTRLSIL.

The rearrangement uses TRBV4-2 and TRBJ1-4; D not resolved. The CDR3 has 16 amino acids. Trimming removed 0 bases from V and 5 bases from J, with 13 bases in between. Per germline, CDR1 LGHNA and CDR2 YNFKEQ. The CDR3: CASSQDRTASNEKLFF. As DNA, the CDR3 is TGTGCCAGCAGCCAAGATCGTACAGCTTCAAATGAAAAACTGTTTTTT.

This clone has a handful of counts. CDR3 loop: CASTLKAQGFNYGYTF. The CDR3 DNA reads TGTGCCAGCACCCTAAAGGCACAGGGTTTTAACTATGGCTACACCTTC. The chain carries TRBV7-2 and TRBJ1-2; D perhaps matches TRBD1 (6 bases). Germline CDR1 SGHTA, CDR2 FQGNSA. The V end was cut by 7 bases, the J end by 1 base, with 19 bases between. This CDR3 has 16 residues.

The CDR3: CASSIRAPGGGRTEAFF. CDR3 bases: TGTGCCAGTAGTATAAGGGCTCCCGGAGGCGGGCGCACTGAAGCTTTCTTT. The J gene is TRBJ1-1, the V gene TRBV19; D is unresolved. Trimming removed 2 bases at V and 4 bases at J, with 20 bases between. The CDR3 extends over 17 amino acids. Germline V gives CDR1 LNHDA, CDR2 SQIVND (reference sequence).

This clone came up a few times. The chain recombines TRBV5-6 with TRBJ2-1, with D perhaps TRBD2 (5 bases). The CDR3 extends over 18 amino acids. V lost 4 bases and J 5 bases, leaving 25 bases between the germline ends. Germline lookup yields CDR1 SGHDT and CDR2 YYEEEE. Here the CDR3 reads CASSPGAERATRNNEQFF. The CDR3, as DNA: TGTGCCAGCAGCCCTGGAGCGGAACGGGCAACAAGGAACAATGAGCAGTTCTTC.

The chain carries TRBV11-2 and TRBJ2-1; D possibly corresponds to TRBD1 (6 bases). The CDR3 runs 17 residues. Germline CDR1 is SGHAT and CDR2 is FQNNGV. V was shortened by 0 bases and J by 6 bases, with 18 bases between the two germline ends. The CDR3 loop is CASSLDVGAIQSNEQFF. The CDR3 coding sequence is TGTGCCAGCAGCTTAGATGTGGGGGCTATACAGAGCAATGAGCAGTTCTTC. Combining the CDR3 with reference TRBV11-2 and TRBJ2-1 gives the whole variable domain EAGVAQSPRYKIIEKRQSVAFWCNPISGHATLYWYQQILGQGPKLLIQFQNNGVVDDSQLPKDRFSAERLKGVDSTLKIQPAKLEDSAVYLCASSLDVGAIQSNEQFFGPGTRLTVL.

The CDR3: CASSPNRQGVYEQYF. DNA for the CDR3: TGTGCCAGCAGCCCAAATAGACAGGGCGTCTACGAGCAGTACTTC. V is TRBV7-2 and J is TRBJ2-7; 7 bases match TRBD1. This CDR3 spans 15 amino acids. CDR1 is SGHTA and CDR2 is FQGNSA in the germline V gene. With 5 bases clipped from V and 3 bases from J, the junction kept 10 bases outside the gene matches.

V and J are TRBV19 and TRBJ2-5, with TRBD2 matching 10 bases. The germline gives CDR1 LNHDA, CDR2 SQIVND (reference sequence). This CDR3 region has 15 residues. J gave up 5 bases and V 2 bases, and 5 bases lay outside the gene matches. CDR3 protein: CASSILAGVGETQYF. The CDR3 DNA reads TGTGCCAGTAGTATACTAGCGGGGGTTGGTGAGACCCAGTACTTC.

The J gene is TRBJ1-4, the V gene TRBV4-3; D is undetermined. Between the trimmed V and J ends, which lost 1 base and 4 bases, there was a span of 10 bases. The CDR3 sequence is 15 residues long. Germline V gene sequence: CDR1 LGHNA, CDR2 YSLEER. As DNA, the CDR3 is TGCGCCAGCAGCCAAGTTATTCGGAGTAATGAAAAACTGTTTTTT. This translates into CASSQVIRSNEKLFF.

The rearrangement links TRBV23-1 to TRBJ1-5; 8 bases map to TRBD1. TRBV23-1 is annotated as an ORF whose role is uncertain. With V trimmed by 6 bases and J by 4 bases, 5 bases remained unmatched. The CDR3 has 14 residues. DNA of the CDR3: TGCGCCAGCAGCCCGACAGGGGAGAATCAGCCCCAGCATTTT. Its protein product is CASSPTGENQPQHF.

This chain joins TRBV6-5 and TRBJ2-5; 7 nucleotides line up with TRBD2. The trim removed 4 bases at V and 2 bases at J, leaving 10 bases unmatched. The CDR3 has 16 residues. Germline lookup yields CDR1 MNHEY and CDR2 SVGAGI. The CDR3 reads CASSWGTIDQQETQYF. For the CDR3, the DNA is TGTGCCAGCAGTTGGGGGACTATCGATCAACAAGAGACCCAGTACTTC.

The CDR3 sequence: CASSTSVPYSNQPQHF. In DNA, the CDR3 is TGTGCCAGCTCAACCAGCGTTCCTTATAGCAATCAGCCCCAGCATTTT. V is TRBV18 and J is TRBJ1-5; D not resolved. This CDR3 spans 16 amino acids. Germline CDR1 is KGHSH and CDR2 is LQKENI. Trimming removed 5 bases from V and 0 bases from J, with 14 bases in between.

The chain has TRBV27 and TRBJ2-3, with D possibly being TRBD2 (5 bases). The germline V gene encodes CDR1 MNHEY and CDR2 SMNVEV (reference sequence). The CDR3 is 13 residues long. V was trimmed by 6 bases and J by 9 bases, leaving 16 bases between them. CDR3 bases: TGTGCCAGCAGACCACCCGGGGAGCGGACGCAGTATTTT. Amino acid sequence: CASRPPGERTQYF.

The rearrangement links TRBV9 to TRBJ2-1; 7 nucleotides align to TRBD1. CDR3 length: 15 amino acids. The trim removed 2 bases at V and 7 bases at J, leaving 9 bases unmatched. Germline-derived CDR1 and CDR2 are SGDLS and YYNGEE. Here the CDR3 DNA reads TGTGCCAGCAGCGTCGAACCGGGACAGATAAATGAGCAGTTCTTC. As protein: CASSVEPGQINEQFF.

The CDR3 is CASSPWDRQPQHF. For the CDR3, the DNA is TGTGCCAGCAGCCCCTGGGACAGACAGCCCCAGCATTTT. The chain is built from TRBV7-2 and TRBJ1-5, with 7 bases aligning to TRBD1. CDR3 length: 13 amino acids. CDR1 is SGHTA, CDR2 FQGNSA, per germline. V shed 5 bases and J 7 bases; nucleotides not matched to a gene: 5.

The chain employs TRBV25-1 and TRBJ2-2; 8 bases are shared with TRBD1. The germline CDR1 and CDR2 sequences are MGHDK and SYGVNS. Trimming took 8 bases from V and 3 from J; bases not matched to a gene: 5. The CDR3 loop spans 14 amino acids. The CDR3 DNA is TGTGCCAGCGAACAGGGGGGTGACACCGGGGAGCTGTTTTTT. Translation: CASEQGGDTGELFF.

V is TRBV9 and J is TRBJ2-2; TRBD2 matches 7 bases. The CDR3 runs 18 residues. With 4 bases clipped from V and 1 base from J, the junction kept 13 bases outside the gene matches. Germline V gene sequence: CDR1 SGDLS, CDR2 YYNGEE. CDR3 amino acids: CASSPIVTGGMNTGELFF. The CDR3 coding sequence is TGTGCCAGCAGCCCTATAGTGACGGGGGGAATGAACACCGGGGAGCTGTTTTTT.

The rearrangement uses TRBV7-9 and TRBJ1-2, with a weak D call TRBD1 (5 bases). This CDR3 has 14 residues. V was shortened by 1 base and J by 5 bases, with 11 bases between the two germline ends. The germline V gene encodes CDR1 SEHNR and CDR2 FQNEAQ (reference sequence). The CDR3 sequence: CASSLEGARYGYTF. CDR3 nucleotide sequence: TGTGCCAGCAGCTTAGAAGGGGCGAGGTATGGCTACACCTTC. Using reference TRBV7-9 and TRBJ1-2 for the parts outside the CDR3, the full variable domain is DTGVSQNPRHKITKRGQNVTFRCDPISEHNRLYWYRQTLGQGPEFLTYFQNEAQLEKSRLLSDRFSAERPKGSFSTLEIQRTEQGDSAMYLCASSLEGARYGYTFGSGTRLTVV.

The CDR3 DNA sequence: TGTGCCAGCAGCCCGGGACTAGCGGGGGCCGGGGGCGCCTACGAGCAGTACTTC. Its protein product is CASSPGLAGAGGAYEQYF. V is TRBV25-1 and J is TRBJ2-7, with 14 nucleotides matching TRBD2. The germline gives CDR1 MGHDK, CDR2 SYGVNS. Trimming took 6 bases from V and 2 from J; bases not matched to a gene: 12. The CDR3 spans 18 residues.

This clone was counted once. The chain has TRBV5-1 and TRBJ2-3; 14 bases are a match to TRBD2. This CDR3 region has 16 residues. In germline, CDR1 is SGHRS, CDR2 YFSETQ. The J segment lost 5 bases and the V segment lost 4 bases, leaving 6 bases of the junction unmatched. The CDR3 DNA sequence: TGCGCCAGCAGCCGACTAGCGGGGGGGCCAGGAGATACGCAGTATTTT. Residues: CASSRLAGGPGDTQYF.

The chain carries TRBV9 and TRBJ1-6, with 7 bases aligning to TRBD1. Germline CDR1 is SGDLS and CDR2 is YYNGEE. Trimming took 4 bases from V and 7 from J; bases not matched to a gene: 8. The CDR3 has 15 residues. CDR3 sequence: CASSSDTGVNSPLHF. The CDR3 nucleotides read TGTGCCAGCAGCTCCGACACAGGGGTCAATTCACCCCTCCACTTT.

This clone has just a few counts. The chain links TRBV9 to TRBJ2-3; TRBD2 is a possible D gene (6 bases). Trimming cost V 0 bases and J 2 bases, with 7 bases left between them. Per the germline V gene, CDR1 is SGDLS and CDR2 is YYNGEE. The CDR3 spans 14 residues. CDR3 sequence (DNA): TGTGCCAGCAGCGTAGGCGGGGTCACAGATACGCAGTATTTT. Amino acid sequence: CASSVGGVTDTQYF.

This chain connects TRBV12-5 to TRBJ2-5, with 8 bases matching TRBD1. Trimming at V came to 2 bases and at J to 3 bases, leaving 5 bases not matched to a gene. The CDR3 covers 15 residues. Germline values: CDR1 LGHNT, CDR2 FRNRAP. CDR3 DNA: TGTGCTAGTGGTTTGCCCCGGACAGGGAAAGAGACCCAGTACTTC. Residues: CASGLPRTGKETQYF. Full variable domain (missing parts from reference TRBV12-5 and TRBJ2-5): DARVTQTPRHKVTEMGQEVTMRCQPILGHNTVFWYRQTMMQGLELLAYFRNRAPLDDSGMPKDRFSAEMPDATLATLKIQPSEPRDSAVYFCASGLPRTGKETQYFGPGTRLLVL.

CDR3 region: CASSPSLAGVADTQYF. CDR3 DNA sequence: TGTGCCAGTAGTCCGAGTCTAGCGGGGGTAGCAGATACGCAGTATTTT. This chain links TRBV19 with TRBJ2-3; 10 nucleotides agree with TRBD2. The germline V gene encodes CDR1 LNHDA and CDR2 SQIVND (reference sequence). V dropped 5 bases and J dropped 4; count of bases not matched to a gene: 9. The CDR3 has 16 amino acids.

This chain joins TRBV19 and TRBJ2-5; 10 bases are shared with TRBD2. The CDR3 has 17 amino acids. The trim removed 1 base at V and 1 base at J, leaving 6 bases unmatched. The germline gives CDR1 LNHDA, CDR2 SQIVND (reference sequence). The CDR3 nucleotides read TGTGCCAGTAGTATAGGTTTGACTAGCGGGTTCCAAGAGACCCAGTACTTC. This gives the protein CASSIGLTSGFQETQYF.

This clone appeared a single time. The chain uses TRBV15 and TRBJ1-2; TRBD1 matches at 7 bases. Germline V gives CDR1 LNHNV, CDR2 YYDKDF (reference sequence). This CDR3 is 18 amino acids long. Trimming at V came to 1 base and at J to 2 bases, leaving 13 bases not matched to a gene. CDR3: CATSRAEGWLQGNYGYTF. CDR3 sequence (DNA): TGTGCCACCAGCAGAGCGGAGGGCTGGTTACAGGGGAACTATGGCTACACCTTC. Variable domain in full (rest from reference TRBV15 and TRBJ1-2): DAMVIQNPRYQVTQFGKPVTLSCSQTLNHNVMYWYQQKSSQAPKLLFHYYDKDFNNEADTPDNFQSRRPNTSFCFLDIRSPGLGDTAMYLCATSRAEGWLQGNYGYTFGSGTRLTVV.

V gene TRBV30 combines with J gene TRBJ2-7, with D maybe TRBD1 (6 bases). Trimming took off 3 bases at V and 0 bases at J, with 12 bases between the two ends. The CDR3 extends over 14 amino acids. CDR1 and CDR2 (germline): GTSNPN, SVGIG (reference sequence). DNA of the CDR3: TGTGCCTGGAGAAGAGGGGGAACCTCCTACGAGCAGTACTTC. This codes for CAWRRGGTSYEQYF.

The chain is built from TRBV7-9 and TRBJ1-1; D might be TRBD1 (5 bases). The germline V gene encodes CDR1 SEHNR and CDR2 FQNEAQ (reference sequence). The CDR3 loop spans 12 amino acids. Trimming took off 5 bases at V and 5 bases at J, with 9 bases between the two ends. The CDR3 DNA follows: TGTGCCAGCAGCCTACGGGGGACTGAAGCTTTCTTT. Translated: CASSLRGTEAFF.

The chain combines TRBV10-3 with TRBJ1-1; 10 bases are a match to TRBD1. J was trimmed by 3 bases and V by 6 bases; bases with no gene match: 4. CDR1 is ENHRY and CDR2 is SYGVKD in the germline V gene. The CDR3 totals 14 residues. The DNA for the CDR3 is TGTGCCATCAGGAGGACAGGGGGGGACACTGAAGCTTTCTTT. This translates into CAIRRTGGDTEAFF.